This TCR beta chain was recorded in a study of OX40 agonist ivuxolimab in advanced cancers. CDR3 length: 17 residues. Germline V gene data show CDR1 as LNHDA and CDR2 as SQIVND (reference sequence). The J segment lost 8 bases and the V segment lost 7 bases, leaving 16 bases of the junction unmatched. Libraries were prepared by immunoSEQ multiplex PCR; TCRdb keeps only in-frame clonotypes and omits some of them. The sample gives around 100,000 clones, about nine tenths of which show up once; approximately 0.34% is in the top ten. This chain uses TRBV19 with TRBJ2-1, with 11 bases identical to TRBD1. Sequenced here: CD4+ or CD8+ T cells sorted from blood, sampled in a trial of the OX40 agonist ivuxolimab. The sequence was collected from an adult with an advanced solid tumor such as melanoma, head and neck, liver or kidney cancer. The CDR3 DNA reads TGTGCCAGTACGACGGACAGGGGGCGAGGACTTACAGATGAGCAGTTCTTC. Translating gives CASTTDRGRGLTDEQFF.